The 26 T cell receptor beta chains presented below share a single source sample, sequenced in a study of regulatory T cells in long-lasting Graves disease. Assembly of TCR beta libraries relied on iRepertoire HTBI primers together with Arm-PCR of CDR3 regions. TCRdb re-called the multiplex PCR reads through MiXCR, storing one row per CDR3 protein. The table shows about 620,000 distinct CDR3 sequences, with 15% to 20% occurring only once. Time point reported: newly diagnosed GD, antithyroid drugs for less than 3 months. Generation of the TCR library employed RNA extracted from PBMCs. The sample also formed part of further work on T cells in Graves' hyperthyroidism and ophthalmopathy.

This specimen was peripheral blood mononuclear cells (PBMCs), taken at new diagnosis, from a patient treated with antithyroid drugs. The receptor source for this set is a woman in her twenties or thirties with Graves disease.

This clonotype was counted between two and nine times. The chain has TRBV5-4 and TRBJ1-1; maybe TRBD1 (5 bases). Germline lookup yields CDR1 SGHNT and CDR2 YYREEE (reference sequence). The CDR3 sequence is 15 residues long. The V gene lost 3 bases and the J gene lost 4 bases, with 16 bases spanning the gap. The CDR3 sequence is CASSSGGELSTEAFF. In DNA, the CDR3 is TGTGCCAGCAGCTCGGGGGGGGAGTTGAGCACTGAAGCTTTCTTT.

The chain is built from TRBV3-1 and TRBJ1-3; D is uncertain. Trimming took 3 bases from V and 0 from J, leaving 3 bases between them. The CDR3 consists of 13 residues. Germline CDR1 LGHDT, CDR2 YNNKEL (reference sequence). CDR3 in amino acids: CASSQRSGNTIYF. In DNA form, the CDR3 reads TGTGCCAGCAGCCAGCGCTCTGGAAACACCATATATTTT.

This clonotype was counted only a few times. This CDR3 is CASSSKSLSANSPLHF. In DNA form, the CDR3 reads TGTGCCAGCAGCTCTAAATCCCTCTCGGCGAATTCACCCCTCCACTTT. The chain recombines TRBV7-2 with TRBJ1-6, with unresolved D. Germline CDR1 is SGHTA and CDR2 is FQGNSA. Trimming took off 4 bases at V and 7 bases at J, with 17 bases between the two ends. This CDR3 has 16 residues.

In this sample, this clonotype turned up a few times. The chain recombines TRBV6-1 with TRBJ1-1; D unresolved. From germline, CDR1 is MNHNS and CDR2 SASEGT. The germline V and J ends were trimmed by 3 bases and 3 bases, with 8 bases remaining between them. CDR3 length: 13 amino acids. CDR3 nucleotides: TGTGCCAGCAGTGAGGGCACCCACACTGAAGCTTTCTTT. It encodes CASSEGTHTEAFF.

This clonotype was counted ten times or more. The chain couples TRBV28 to TRBJ2-3; TRBD1 is a possible D gene (5 bases). This CDR3 comprises 15 residues. Germline-derived CDR1 and CDR2 are MDHEN and SYDVKM. Between the trimmed V and J ends, which lost 6 bases and 0 bases, there was a span of 13 bases. The CDR3 region is CASRPLDSSTDTQYF. In DNA form, the CDR3 reads TGTGCCAGCAGACCCCTCGACAGCAGCACAGATACGCAGTATTTT.

The chain recombines TRBV30 with TRBJ2-3; 9 bases map to TRBD1. The CDR3 has 14 residues. V was clipped by 1 base and J by 4 bases; unmatched bases: 3. The germline V gene has CDR1 GTSNPN and CDR2 SVGIG (reference sequence). The CDR3 is CAWSAGTGPDTQYF. In DNA, the CDR3 is TGTGCCTGGAGTGCTGGGACAGGGCCAGATACGCAGTATTTT.

There are a few counts of this clonotype. This chain uses TRBV5-6 with TRBJ1-5; D is perhaps TRBD1 (5 bases). CDR1 and CDR2 from the germline V gene are SGHDT and YYEEEE. Trimming cost V 4 bases and J 0 bases, with 14 bases left between them. There are 16 residues in the CDR3. CDR3 protein: CASSRGADLSNQPQHF. The CDR3 DNA reads as TGTGCCAGCAGCCGCGGGGCAGACCTTAGCAATCAGCCCCAGCATTTT.

This clonotype was counted at least ten times. The CDR3 DNA sequence: TGTGCCAGCAGTTACCGGGACTTCAAGTACAATGAGCAGTTCTTC. Translating gives CASSYRDFKYNEQFF. The chain links TRBV6-5 to TRBJ2-1, with a weak D call TRBD2 (6 bases). The CDR3 sequence is 15 residues long. Germline CDR1 reads MNHEY; CDR2 reads SVGAGI. V was pared by 2 bases and J by 4 bases, with 12 bases between.

Ten or more counts support this clonotype. The chain combines TRBV28 with TRBJ1-1, with D unclear. This CDR3 spans 15 amino acids. Germline V lookup: CDR1 MDHEN, CDR2 SYDVKM. Between the trimmed V and J ends, which lost 5 bases and 5 bases, there was a span of 18 bases. CDR3 amino acids: CASSPWGSTGTEAFF. CDR3 coding DNA: TGTGCCAGCAGTCCATGGGGTTCAACGGGGACTGAAGCTTTCTTT.

This clonotype was counted many times. This rearrangement joins TRBV24-1 to TRBJ1-1, with D hard to call. The V gene's germline CDR1 is KGHDR and CDR2 SFDVKD. V lost 2 bases and J 5 bases, leaving 8 bases between the germline ends. CDR3 length: 13 residues. For the CDR3, the DNA is TGTGCCACCAGTGATTCGGGCCGTACTGAAGCTTTCTTT. Translating gives CATSDSGRTEAFF.

The DNA of the CDR3 is TGTGCCAGTAGGGGACGGCACTACACAGATACGCAGTATTTT. Amino acids: CASRGRHYTDTQYF. The chain employs TRBV19 and TRBJ2-3; TRBD1 or TRBD2 may be the D gene (5 bases each). CDR1 and CDR2 from the germline V gene are LNHDA and SQIVND (reference sequence). Deletions cut 6 bases from V and 2 bases from J, with 12 bases between. This CDR3 region has 14 residues.

V is TRBV28 and J is TRBJ1-6, with 10 nucleotides matching TRBD1. V shed 6 bases, J shed 9 bases, and the junction held 8 bases outside the gene matches. CDR3 length equals 15 residues. CDR1 and CDR2 (germline): MDHEN, SYDVKM. CDR3 protein: CASRPRQGAGSPLHF. The CDR3, as DNA: TGTGCCAGCAGGCCCCGACAGGGGGCGGGTTCACCCCTCCACTTT.

This clonotype was picked up a small number of times. The chain links TRBV29-1 to TRBJ2-7; possible D gene TRBD2, 5 bases. The CDR3 has 13 amino acids. V lost 7 bases and J lost 6, with 19 bases in between. Germline CDR1 and CDR2: SQVTM and ANQGSEA. CDR3 sequence reads: CSALGSSRREQYF. The CDR3 DNA reads TGCAGCGCCCTTGGGAGCAGCCGTCGCGAGCAGTACTTC.

V usage is TRBV12-3 or TRBV12-4 and J usage is TRBJ1-1; no firm D call. The CDR3 covers 14 residues. Trimming left V 5 bases short and J 1 base short, with 11 bases between. This chain's CDR3 is CASSRLGENTEAFF. The CDR3 bases are TGTGCCAGCAGTCGGCTCGGGGAGAACACTGAAGCTTTCTTT.

Only a few counts were recorded for this clonotype. The genes are TRBV19 and TRBJ2-7; D might be TRBD1 (6 bases). CDR1 is LNHDA, CDR2 SQIVND, per germline (reference sequence). This CDR3 is 15 amino acids long. The V end lost 6 bases, the J end lost 1 base, and 16 bases lay between the germline ends. Here the CDR3 reads CASSRDTGRSYEQYF. The DNA of the CDR3 is TGTGCCAGTAGCCGAGATACAGGGAGATCCTACGAGCAGTACTTC.

At least ten counts were recorded for this clonotype. The chain employs TRBV28 and TRBJ1-4, with 8 bases lining up with TRBD1. Unmatched junction bases numbered 11, after V lost 6 bases and J lost 8 bases. Germline V gene data show CDR1 as MDHEN and CDR2 as SYDVKM. The CDR3 extends over 15 amino acids. The CDR3, as DNA: TGTGCCAGCAGCAAACAGACAGGGGTAGGCGAAAAACTGTTTTTT. Translation gives CASSKQTGVGEKLFF.

In the case of this clonotype: A read error is possible here, since a much larger clone lies one base away. The chain employs TRBV28 and TRBJ2-6; TRBD1 matches 8 bases. The CDR3 contains 17 residues. Germline loops: CDR1 MDHEN, CDR2 SYDVKM. Here the CDR3 reads CTSSWDRIGSGANVLTF. CDR3 DNA: TGTACCAGCAGTTGGGACAGGATTGGGTCTGGGGCCAACGTCCTGACTTTC.

This clonotype was observed a handful of times. The gene calls are TRBV6-4 and TRBJ2-1, with TRBD2 identical over 10 bases. The CDR3 spans 13 residues. The J segment lost 10 bases and the V segment lost 8 bases, leaving 8 bases of the junction unmatched. From germline, CDR1 is MRHNA and CDR2 SNTAGT. For the CDR3, the DNA is TGTGCCAGCCGAGGCGGACTAGCGGACGAGCAGTTCTTC. Amino acid sequence: CASRGGLADEQFF.

This clonotype was seen repeatedly, ten times or more. V usage is TRBV18 and J usage is TRBJ1-1; no clear D. Trimming removed 8 bases at V and 0 bases at J, with 7 bases between. The CDR3 extends over 12 amino acids. From germline, CDR1 is KGHSH and CDR2 LQKENI. CDR3 region: CASSPLNTEAFF. CDR3 bases: TGTGCCAGCAGCCCGTTGAACACTGAAGCTTTCTTT.

The V gene is TRBV20-1, the J gene TRBJ2-7, with a tentative D call TRBD2 (7 bases). V gave up 1 base and J gave up 3 bases, with 16 bases separating them. CDR1 is DFQATT, CDR2 SNEGSKA, per germline (reference sequence). The length of the CDR3 is 15 residues. The CDR3 reads CSARGGLAEVYEQYF. The CDR3 DNA is TGCAGTGCTAGAGGGGGGCTAGCGGAAGTCTACGAGCAGTACTTC.

V is TRBV20-1 and J is TRBJ2-1; 12 positions agree with TRBD2. The CDR3 length is 13 residues. V trimming: 3 bases; J trimming: 9 bases; junction bases outside the gene matches: 3. Germline assignment: CDR1 DFQATT and CDR2 SNEGSKA (reference sequence). The CDR3 region has the DNA TGCAGTGCTAGCCCTAGCGGGAGGGGTGAGCAGTTCTTC. It yields the protein CSASPSGRGEQFF.

As to this clonotype: This is likely a read error, given that the CDR3 carries no conserved phenylalanine or tryptophan at its end. The chain links TRBV28 to TRBJ2-2; 8 nucleotides match TRBD1. The V gene's germline CDR1 is MDHEN and CDR2 SYDVKM. Germline trimming cut 6 bases from V and 4 bases from J; bases unmatched to any gene: 7. The CDR3 runs 15 residues. The CDR3 reads CASRSWDRSTGELFL. The CDR3, as DNA: TGTGCCAGCAGGTCCTGGGACAGGTCCACCGGGGAGCTGTTTCTT.

This clonotype was recorded at least ten times. The chain recombines TRBV12-3 or TRBV12-4 with TRBJ1-5; D remains unclear. The CDR3 loop spans 13 amino acids. V lost 7 bases and J 1 base, leaving 8 bases between the germline ends. The CDR3 DNA is TGTGCCAGCACCGGTCGGAGCAATCAGCCCCAGCATTTT. It yields the protein CASTGRSNQPQHF.

This rearrangement joins TRBV6-1 to TRBJ2-6; D is undetermined. CDR3 length equals 21 residues. V shed 8 bases and J shed 0 bases, with 29 bases lying between them. CDR1 and CDR2 from the germline V gene are MNHNS and SASEGT. The CDR3 spells CASHRTPKGPFDSSGANVLTF. The CDR3 region has the DNA TGTGCCAGCCATCGCACCCCGAAAGGACCGTTCGATAGCTCTGGGGCCAACGTCCTGACTTTC.

This clonotype was found many times. V and J are TRBV12-3 or TRBV12-4 and TRBJ1-2; 12 bases match TRBD1. Losses at the gene ends were 5 bases for V and 7 bases for J; bases not matched to a gene: 8. This CDR3 comprises 15 residues. For the CDR3, the DNA is TGTGCCAGCAGTGGTCCCGGGACAGGGGGCGGTGGCTACACCTTC. Protein: CASSGPGTGGGGYTF.

This clonotype came up many times. This rearrangement joins TRBV28 to TRBJ2-1; 7 nucleotides line up with TRBD2. The J segment lost 12 bases and the V segment lost 1 base, leaving 9 bases of the junction unmatched. The CDR3 is 14 amino acids. Germline values: CDR1 MDHEN, CDR2 SYDVKM. In nucleotides, the CDR3 is TGTGCCAGCAGTTTATTCGGCGGGAGCACCGGGCAGTTCTTC. Its translation: CASSLFGGSTGQFF.